The 23 T cell receptor beta chains below all came from one sample that was sequenced in a study of early T cells in non-severe SARS-CoV-2 infection. TCRdb used MiXCR to reprocess the 5' RACE reads, holding one entry per CDR3 protein. The sample consists of 45,000 to 65,000 distinct CDR3 sequences, roughly 11% of them appearing once. The sample was whole blood. The receptors derive from an adult who was a healthcare worker with PCR-confirmed SARS-CoV-2 infection or an uninfected control (not recorded which).

The chain links TRBV6-6 to TRBJ1-5; TRBD1 might be the D (5 bases). Germline V gene lookup returns CDR1 MNHNY and CDR2 SVGAGI (reference sequence). This CDR3 is 14 amino acids long. V was clipped by 6 bases and J by 0 bases, with 9 bases between them. In DNA form, the CDR3 reads TGTGCCAGCAGCCGACAGCCTAGCAATCAGCCCCAGCATTTT. Translation: CASSRQPSNQPQHF.

This clonotype has at least ten counts. V usage is TRBV7-9 and J usage is TRBJ2-2; D not resolved. The CDR3 loop spans 14 amino acids. CDR1 and CDR2 (germline): SEHNR, FQNEAQ (reference sequence). Deletions cut 8 bases from V and 0 bases from J, with 10 bases between. The CDR3, as DNA: TGTGCCAGCCAGTCAGGAGCGAACACCGGGGAGCTGTTTTTT. Protein: CASQSGANTGELFF.

The chain combines TRBV5-1 with TRBJ2-2; no reliable D call. The CDR3 extends over 13 amino acids. From germline, CDR1 is SGHRS and CDR2 YFSETQ. Deletions cut 1 base from V and 9 bases from J, with 10 bases between. Here the CDR3 reads CASSLTLVRELFF. The CDR3, as DNA: TGCGCCAGCAGCTTGACCCTAGTTAGGGAGCTGTTTTTT.

Turning to this clonotype: A much larger clone differs from this one at a single base, so this may be a read error. This rearrangement joins TRBV29-1 to TRBJ2-3; D not resolved. CDR1 and CDR2 from the germline V gene are SQVTM and ANQGSEA. This CDR3 region has 13 residues. The CDR3 DNA sequence: TGCAGCGTTGCCCTTAAGAGCACAGATACGCTGTATTTT. It encodes CSVALKSTDTLYF.

The sample holds a few counts of this clonotype. The chain couples TRBV20-1 to TRBJ2-7; D possibly uses TRBD1 or TRBD2 (5 bases each). CDR3 length equals 15 residues. V lost 3 bases, J lost 1 base, and 16 bases lay in between. Germline values: CDR1 DFQATT, CDR2 SNEGSKA (reference sequence). CDR3 nucleotides: TGCAGTGCTAGTCACCCCCAGGGAGCGTCCTACGAGCAGTACTTC. This translates into CSASHPQGASYEQYF.

The CDR3 is CASSPVDRAETEAFF. Written as DNA, the CDR3 is TGTGCCAGCTCCCCAGTGGACAGGGCGGAAACTGAAGCTTTCTTT. The rearrangement joins TRBV18 to TRBJ1-1; the match to TRBD1 covers 8 bases. The CDR3 covers 15 residues. Looked up from germline, CDR1 is KGHSH and CDR2 is LQKENI. V gave up 6 bases and J gave up 5 bases; unmatched junction bases: 11.

This clonotype appeared many times. The chain joins TRBV6-2 or TRBV6-3 to TRBJ2-1; the D gene is possibly TRBD1 (6 bases). This CDR3 region has 14 residues. In germline, CDR1 is MNHEY, CDR2 SVGEGT. V lost 7 bases and J 5 bases, leaving 15 bases between the germline ends. CDR3 DNA sequence: TGTGCCAGCAACGAAAGGGACAAGAACAATGAGCAGTTCTTC. Encoded protein: CASNERDKNNEQFF.

This clonotype was recorded at least ten times. The genes are TRBV6-2 or TRBV6-3 and TRBJ2-2, with 12 positions matching TRBD2. The CDR3 consists of 16 residues. Germline V gene lookup returns CDR1 MNHEY and CDR2 SVGEGT. Trimming at V came to 6 bases and at J to 6 bases, leaving 8 bases not matched to a gene. The CDR3 spells CASRVTSGRSSGELFF. In DNA form, the CDR3 reads TGTGCCAGCAGGGTTACTAGCGGGAGGTCCTCCGGGGAGCTGTTTTTT.

Many counts were recorded for this clonotype. This chain uses TRBV2 with TRBJ1-1; the D is unclear. CDR3 length: 14 amino acids. Trimming stripped 7 bases from V and 2 bases from J, with 14 bases between. Germline CDR1 SNHLY, CDR2 FYNNEI. CDR3 residues: CASTISEANTEAFF. The CDR3 nucleotides are TGTGCCAGCACCATATCGGAGGCCAACACTGAAGCTTTCTTT.

This clonotype was counted many times. The rearrangement joins TRBV20-1 to TRBJ1-1; D is ambiguous. Trimming removed 0 bases from V and 4 bases from J, with 6 bases in between. The germline gives CDR1 DFQATT, CDR2 SNEGSKA (reference sequence). The CDR3 is 12 residues long. CDR3 loop: CSAREGRTEAFF. The CDR3 nucleotides read TGCAGTGCTAGAGAAGGACGCACTGAAGCTTTCTTT.

This clonotype came up a few times. The chain employs TRBV7-3 and TRBJ2-3, with TRBD1 identical over 8 bases. Germline V gives CDR1 SGHTA, CDR2 FQGTGA. Trimming at V came to 5 bases and at J to 3 bases, leaving 7 bases not matched to a gene. The CDR3 runs to 15 residues. CDR3 region: CASSLRTGKTDTQYF. Written as DNA, the CDR3 is TGTGCCAGCAGCCTACGGACAGGGAAAACAGATACGCAGTATTTT.

The chain carries TRBV6-5 and TRBJ1-2; D call uncertain. V lost 2 bases to trimming and J lost 8 bases, with 9 bases between them. The CDR3 sequence is 12 residues long. CDR1 and CDR2 (germline): MNHEY, SVGAGI. DNA of the CDR3: TGTGCCAGCAGTTACAAGGGCCAGGGCTACACCTTC. Translation gives CASSYKGQGYTF.

This clonotype was seen ten or more times. The chain recombines TRBV7-8 with TRBJ2-3, with D unclear. The germline CDR1 and CDR2 sequences are SGHVS and FQNEAQ. Trimming pared 2 bases from V and 0 bases from J, leaving 9 bases between. There are 15 residues in the CDR3. This CDR3 reads CASSLTLSSTDTQYF. DNA for the CDR3: TGTGCCAGCAGCTTAACACTATCGAGCACAGATACGCAGTATTTT. Drawing the rest from reference TRBV7-8 and TRBJ2-3, the complete variable domain is GAGVSQSPRYKVAKRGQDVALRCDPISGHVSLFWYQQALGQGPEFLTYFQNEAQLDKSGLPSDRFFAERPEGSVSTLKIQRTQQEDSAVYLCASSLTLSSTDTQYFGPGTRLTVL.

This clonotype was recorded a few times. The chain combines TRBV5-1 with TRBJ2-7, with 10 bases that match TRBD1. From germline, CDR1 is SGHRS and CDR2 YFSETQ. This CDR3 has 16 amino acids. Losses at the gene ends were 0 bases for V and 3 bases for J; bases not matched to a gene: 6. The CDR3 DNA reads as TGCGCCAGCAGCTTGGGTATGACAGGGGGCAACTACGAGCAGTACTTC. Protein: CASSLGMTGGNYEQYF. Full variable domain (remainder filled in from reference TRBV5-1 and TRBJ2-7): KAGVTQTPRYLIKTRGQQVTLSCSPISGHRSVSWYQQTPGQGLQFLFEYFSETQRNKGNFPGRFSGRQFSNSRSEMNVSTLELGDSALYLCASSLGMTGGNYEQYFGPGTRLTVT.

This clonotype was detected ten times or more. The chain joins TRBV10-3 to TRBJ1-6, with D possibly matching TRBD1 (5 bases). Germline V lookup: CDR1 ENHRY, CDR2 SYGVKD. V was cut by 3 bases and J by 9 bases, with 21 bases left in between. This CDR3 has 17 residues. DNA for the CDR3: TGTGCCATCAGTGACCCCCAACTCAGGGAAGGCCTTTCACCCCTCCACTTT. This translates into CAISDPQLREGLSPLHF.

This clonotype was seen many times. V and J are TRBV6-1 and TRBJ2-1; unclear D gene. V shed 2 bases and J shed 0 bases, with 11 bases lying between them. CDR3 length: 16 amino acids. Germline CDR1 reads MNHNS; CDR2 reads SASEGT. The CDR3 protein is CASSEFAVSSYNEQFF. The CDR3 DNA follows: TGTGCCAGCAGTGAATTTGCGGTAAGCTCCTACAATGAGCAGTTCTTC.

Only a few counts were recorded for this clonotype. The CDR3 reads CSAVDIYEQYF. The DNA for the CDR3 is TGCAGTGCTGTGGACATTTACGAGCAGTACTTC. The chain links TRBV20-1 to TRBJ2-7, with TRBD1 as a possible D gene (5 bases). V was cut by 5 bases and J by 4 bases, with 9 bases left in between. From germline, CDR1 is DFQATT and CDR2 SNEGSKA (reference sequence). CDR3 length: 11 residues.

This clonotype occurred a few times. V and J are TRBV28 and TRBJ1-1, with 8 bases that match TRBD1. Germline V gene lookup returns CDR1 MDHEN and CDR2 SYDVKM. The CDR3 has 17 residues. Trimming at V came to 4 bases and at J to 0 bases, leaving 10 bases not matched to a gene. CDR3 coding DNA: TGTGCCAGCAGTTCTATTACAGGGGGACCTTTGAACACTGAAGCTTTCTTT. It codes for CASSSITGGPLNTEAFF.

This clonotype has more than one count but fewer than ten. V is TRBV12-5 and J is TRBJ1-1; TRBD1 aligns across 9 bases. Per germline, CDR1 LGHNT and CDR2 FRNRAP. The CDR3 length is 15 residues. V lost 0 bases, J lost 4 bases, and 3 bases stayed unmatched. This chain's CDR3 is CASGLVQGALTEAFF. As DNA, the CDR3 is TGTGCTAGTGGTTTGGTACAGGGGGCTCTCACTGAAGCTTTCTTT.

This clonotype has only one observation. A much larger clone differs by one base, so this may be a read error. The gene calls are TRBV19 and TRBJ1-5; D is possibly TRBD1 (6 bases). The CDR3 runs to 16 residues. The germline CDR1 and CDR2 sequences are LNHDA and SQIVND (reference sequence). The CDR3 sequence: CASSISRQGRNQHQHF. The CDR3 DNA sequence: TGTGCCAGTAGTATAAGTCGGCAGGGGAGGAATCAGCACCAGCATTTT.

This clonotype was counted a few times. CDR3 bases: TGTGCCAGCTCAAGGGACGTAGACAATGAGCAGTTCTTC. It yields the protein CASSRDVDNEQFF. This sequence joins TRBV18 and TRBJ2-1; D is possibly TRBD1 or TRBD2 (5 bases each). V was clipped by 5 bases and J by 5 bases, with 10 bases between them. The CDR3 covers 13 residues. Germline lookup yields CDR1 KGHSH and CDR2 LQKENI. Full variable domain (missing parts from reference TRBV18 and TRBJ2-1): NAGVMQNPRHLVRRRGQEARLRCSPMKGHSHVYWYRQLPEEGLKFMVYLQKENIIDESGMPKERFSAEFPKEGPSILRIQQVVRGDSAAYFCASSRDVDNEQFFGPGTRLTVL.

The chain couples TRBV6-5 to TRBJ2-7; no clear D. Germline assignment: CDR1 MNHEY and CDR2 SVGAGI. Trimming stripped 5 bases from V and 3 bases from J, with 14 bases between. This CDR3 comprises 14 residues. CDR3 amino acids: CASSLLGFDYEQYF. The CDR3, as DNA: TGTGCCAGCAGTCTCCTAGGATTCGACTACGAGCAGTACTTC.

This rearrangement joins TRBV20-1 to TRBJ1-6; D uncertain. Germline V lookup: CDR1 DFQATT, CDR2 SNEGSKA (reference sequence). CDR3 length: 15 residues. V dropped 5 bases and J dropped 7 bases, with 18 bases sitting between them. The CDR3 loop reads CSAPDFQKLNSPLHF. DNA for the CDR3: TGCAGTGCTCCCGACTTCCAGAAATTAAATTCACCCCTCCACTTT.